Listed here is a single TCR beta chain. Its antigen is unidentified. Germline is not matched at one junction end, which may reflect a read error. The germline V gene encodes CDR1 SEHNR and CDR2 FQNEAQ (reference sequence). CDR3 length: 12 amino acids. The data were obtained in a study of cytomegalovirus exposure and HLA in healthy donors. General observations from the study: A previous analysis found most TCR beta V segments productive roughly 87% or roughly 30% of the time.

The PCR made use of 60 Vbeta and 13 Jbeta primers. Generated by immunoSEQ multiplex PCR, the TCRdb table keeps only in-frame clones and is missing some. This sample yields under 200,000 clones, of which approximately 81% are seen a single time; around 2.3% belongs to the top ten. The genes are TRBV7-9 and TRBJ2-7; D gene unclear. The sequenced material came from PBMCs. This receptor was identified in a woman aged 45-59 years in good health and CMV-seronegative. CDR3 nucleotide sequence: TGTTCCAGCAACTTATCGGCCTACGAGCAGTACTTC. Amino acids: CSSNLSAYEQYF.